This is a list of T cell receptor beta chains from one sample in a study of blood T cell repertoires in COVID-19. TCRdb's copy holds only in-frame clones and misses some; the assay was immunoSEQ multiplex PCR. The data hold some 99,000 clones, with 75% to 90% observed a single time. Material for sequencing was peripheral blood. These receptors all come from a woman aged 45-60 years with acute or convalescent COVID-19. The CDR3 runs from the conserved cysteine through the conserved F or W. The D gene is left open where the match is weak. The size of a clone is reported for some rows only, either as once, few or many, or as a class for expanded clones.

TGTGCCAGCAGTCCAGGGTCACCGTATAATTCACCCCTCCACTTT | CASSPGSPYNSPLHF | TRBV28 | . | TRBJ1-6 | .
TGTGCCAGCAGTTCAGGAACAGGGGGTGGCTACACCTTC | CASSSGTGGGYTF | TRBV6-2/TRBV6-3 | . | TRBJ1-2 | TRBD1
TGTGCCAGCAGCTTCCAGGGGAACACTGAAGCTTTCTTT | CASSFQGNTEAFF | TRBV7-2 | . | TRBJ1-1 | .
TGCAGCGTCCTTTGGCGGGGGAGCTCTGGGGCCAACGTCCTGACTTTC | CSVLWRGSSGANVLTF | TRBV29-1 | . | TRBJ2-6 | TRBD2
TGTGCCAGCTCACCAGGGGGCGGGGGTCAGCCCCAGCATTTT | CASSPGGGGQPQHF | TRBV18 | . | TRBJ1-5 | .
TGCGCCAGCAGCTTGGAGGTGCAGGATAATTCACCCCTCCACTTT | CASSLEVQDNSPLHF | TRBV5-1 | . | TRBJ1-6 | .
TGTGCCAGTGTTGGAGACGGCAATCAGCCCCAGCATTTT | CASVGDGNQPQHF | TRBV6-5 | . | TRBJ1-5 | .
TGTGCCAGCAGCCCAACGGGGGGGGCTGGCTATGGCTACACCTTC | CASSPTGGAGYGYTF | TRBV14 | . | TRBJ1-2 | .
TGTGCCAGCTCCATGAACACTGAAGCTTTCTTT | CASSMNTEAFF | TRBV18 | few | TRBJ1-1 | .
TGTGCCAGCAGTTACAGGTTAGCGGGGGCGCGGGAGCAGTTCTTC | CASSYRLAGAREQFF | TRBV6-5 | . | TRBJ2-1 | TRBD2
TGTGCCAGCAGGGAGACGGGCAATCAGCCCCAGCATTTT | CASRETGNQPQHF | TRBV6-5 | once | TRBJ1-5 | .
TGTGCCAGTACTTGGGACGGGACTCGCTACACCTTC | CASTWDGTRYTF | TRBV19 | . | TRBJ1-2 | .
TGTGCCAGCAGCTTTCGGGCCCAGGGGGCTGGGGCCAACGTCCTGACTTTC | CASSFRAQGAGANVLTF | TRBV5-4 | . | TRBJ2-6 | TRBD1